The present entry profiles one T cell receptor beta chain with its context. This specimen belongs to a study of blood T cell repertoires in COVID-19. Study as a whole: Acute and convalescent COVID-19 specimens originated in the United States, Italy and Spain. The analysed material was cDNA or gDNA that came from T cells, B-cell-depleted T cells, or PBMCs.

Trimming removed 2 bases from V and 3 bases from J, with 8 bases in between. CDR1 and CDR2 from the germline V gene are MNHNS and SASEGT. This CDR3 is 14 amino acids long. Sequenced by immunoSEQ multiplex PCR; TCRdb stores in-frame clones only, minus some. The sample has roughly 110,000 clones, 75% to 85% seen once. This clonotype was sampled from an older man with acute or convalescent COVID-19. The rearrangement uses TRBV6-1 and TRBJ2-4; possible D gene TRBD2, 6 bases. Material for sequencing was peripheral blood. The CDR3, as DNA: TGTGCCAGCAGTGAACAGGGAGGCAAAAACATTCAGTACTTC. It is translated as CASSEQGGKNIQYF.